This TCR beta chain was documented in a study of post-analysis software for immune sequencing data. Study at large: The patients showed relapsing-remitting, secondary progressive and progressive-relapsing multiple sclerosis courses.

Unique molecular identifiers featured in each of the TCR beta cDNA libraries. T cells numbering about 0.85 to 10 million gave rise to about 490,000 cDNA molecules. TCRdb re-analysed the PCR reads in MiXCR, keeping a single row per CDR3 protein. The sample holds about 400,000 distinct CDR3 sequences, roughly 35% seen once. Study results and limitations: Samples from a shared batch, those prepared together, strongly co-clustered by F measure. For normalized Chao1 diversity, multiple sclerosis patients scored significantly lower than controls did. Patients had higher frequencies than controls of roughly five TRBV segments, including TRBV5-6, TRBV5-1 and TRBV20-1.

The CDR3 totals 15 residues. Trimming removed 0 bases from V and 4 bases from J; junction bases left unmatched: 1. Germline CDR1 reads SGHTA; CDR2 reads FQGNSA. This clonotype was observed a handful of times. Antigen specificity is unknown. This chain links TRBV7-2 with TRBJ2-3; the match to TRBD2 covers 10 bases. Sequencing was performed on blood. This clonotype was sampled from a girl aged 10 to 17 with multiple sclerosis. The CDR3 nucleotides are TGTGCCAGCAGCTTAGCGCTAGCGGGGGCAGATACGCAGTATTTT. Protein sequence: CASSLALAGADTQYF. Full variable domain (missing parts from reference TRBV7-2 and TRBJ2-3): GAGVSQSPSNKVTEKGKDVELRCDPISGHTALYWYRQSLGQGLEFLIYFQGNSAPDKSGLPSDRFSAERTGGSVSTLTIQRTQQEDSAVYLCASSLALAGADTQYFGPGTRLTVL.